This T cell receptor beta chain is from a study of type 1 and type 2 diabetes patients (dated by TCRdb to 2015 to 2016). Background on the whole study: Recruited in China, the cohort was made up of 8 or 9 type 1 diabetes patients, four type 2 diabetes patients and roughly six nondiabetic controls. A total of 15 million to 20 million paired-end reads were generated across the whole study. Paired-end sequencing of TCRbeta libraries was performed on Illumina HiSeq 2000 or MiSeq instruments. Type 2 diabetes patients served as a disease comparison group for the type 1 diabetes patients. Across the study, CD4+ and CD8+ T cells were positively selected from PBMCs by means of CD4 or CD8 MicroBeads on MACS columns. V gene usage was similar between roughly 18-cycle and approximately 25-cycle amplification, suggesting similar primer efficiencies and random PCR bias. TCRbeta repertoires were profiled by high-throughput sequencing in the study to compare type 1 diabetes, type 2 diabetes and nondiabetic individuals.

Instrument used: Illumina MiSeq. TCRbeta CDR3 amplification used genomic DNA from the sorted T cell subsets as template. The TCRbeta CDR3 region was amplified by multiplex PCR using 30 forward and 13 reverse primers. After the PCR products were purified with AMPure XP beads, a second PCR of roughly 26 cycles was run to add indices and adaptors. Before sequencing, libraries were gel-purified with the QIAquick Gel Extraction Kit. Turning to the authors' computational methods: Paired-end reads were merged using FLASH and were aligned with IgBLAST to IMGT V, D and J germline references. Reads with below 70% alignment identity to germline references were discarded, leaving 11,114,426 reads study-wide. IMGT definitions were followed to assign CDR3 boundaries, reading frame and productivity. A highly-expanded clone was defined as any clone making up 1% or more of reads, and normalized Shannon entropy served as the measure of diversity. Group differences in Shannon entropy were tested with unpaired two-tailed t-tests. TCRdb's own reprocessing of the public reads used fastp at Q25 and MiXCR and kept productive beta chains. Rows with a matching CDR3 protein are joined into one entry that keeps the most common DNA and genes. Clone size and V and J calls follow TCRdb, not the original study. Counted in this sample were about 250,000 distinct CDR3 sequences; roughly 50% of them appeared once. Clones ranked in the top ten supply approximately 14% of the sample.

This clonotype showed up just a few times. The specificity of this receptor is unknown. Base qualities are not provided; no much larger clone lies one nucleotide away. The paper's findings and limits, for the study overall: In both CD4+ and CD8+ T cells, type 2 diabetes repertoires were highly diverse, with diversity significantly greater than that of type 1 diabetes repertoires. Study groups were not matched for age and gender, which possibly biased interpretation. Type 2 diabetes patients had few highly-expanded CD4+ clones (median one), and those clones made up a median roughly 3.7% of reads. Because only a limited number of T2D and control samples were sequenced, some T1D-only HECs might also appear in more T2D or control samples. Highly correlated V and J gene usage patterns were observed for type 2 diabetes and control samples, with an average of roughly 0.97 between samples.

Reading from cysteine to phenylalanine, the CDR3 counts 15 amino acids. Just the 45-base CDR3 DNA is kept, in frame starting at base 1. The germline V gene gives CDR1 as SGDLS and CDR2 as YYNGEE. At the junction V is shortened by 3 bases and J by 6 bases; bases outside the gene matches: 9. Every diabetic patient fulfilled standard classification criteria for type 1 or type 2 diabetes, and glucose and C-peptide were measured using WHO-recommended methods. Donors with other autoimmune diseases or infections within the previous four weeks were excluded. From each participant, approximately 10 milliliters of peripheral blood were collected. LymphoPrep density separation was used to isolate PBMCs.

The receptor was isolated from a man between 18 and 29 years old with type 2 diabetes. Sequencing input: peripheral blood mononuclear cells (PBMCs). Recombination joined TRBV9 with TRBJ1-2; 9 bases in between match TRBD1. In nucleotide form, the sequence is TGTGCCAGCAGCGCGCCGGACAGGGGCTTCGATGGCTACACCTTC. This translates into CASSAPDRGFDGYTF.